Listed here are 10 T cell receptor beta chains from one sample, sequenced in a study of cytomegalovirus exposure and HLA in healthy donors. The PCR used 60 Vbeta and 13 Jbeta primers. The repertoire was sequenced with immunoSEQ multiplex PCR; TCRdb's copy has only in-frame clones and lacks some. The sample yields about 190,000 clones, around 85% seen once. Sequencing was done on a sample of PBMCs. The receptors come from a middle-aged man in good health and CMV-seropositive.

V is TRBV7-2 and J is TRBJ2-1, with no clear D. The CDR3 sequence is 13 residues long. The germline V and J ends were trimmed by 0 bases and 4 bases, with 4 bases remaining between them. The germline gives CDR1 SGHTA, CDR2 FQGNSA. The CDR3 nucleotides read TGTGCCAGCAGCTTAGCACTGTACAATGAGCAGTTCTTC. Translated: CASSLALYNEQFF. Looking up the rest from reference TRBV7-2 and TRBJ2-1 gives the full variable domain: GAGVSQSPSNKVTEKGKDVELRCDPISGHTALYWYRQSLGQGLEFLIYFQGNSAPDKSGLPSDRFSAERTGGSVSTLTIQRTQQEDSAVYLCASSLALYNEQFFGPGTRLTVL.

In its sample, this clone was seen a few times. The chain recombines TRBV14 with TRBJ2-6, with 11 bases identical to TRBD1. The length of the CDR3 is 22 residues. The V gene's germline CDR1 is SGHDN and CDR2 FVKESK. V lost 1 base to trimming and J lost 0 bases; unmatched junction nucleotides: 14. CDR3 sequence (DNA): TGTGCCAGCAGCCAAGTTCCGGGACAGGGGGAGCGCGCCTACTCTGGGGCCAACGTCCTGACTTTC. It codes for CASSQVPGQGERAYSGANVLTF.

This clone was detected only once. The DNA for the CDR3 is TGTGCCAGCAGCCCCTCCGGGGGAGCTAGCACAGATACGCAGTATTTT. Its protein product is CASSPSGGASTDTQYF. This sequence joins TRBV9 and TRBJ2-3; D may be TRBD2 (6 bases). Trimming removed 4 bases from V and 0 bases from J, with 15 bases in between. Looked up from germline, CDR1 is SGDLS and CDR2 is YYNGEE. This CDR3 has 16 residues.

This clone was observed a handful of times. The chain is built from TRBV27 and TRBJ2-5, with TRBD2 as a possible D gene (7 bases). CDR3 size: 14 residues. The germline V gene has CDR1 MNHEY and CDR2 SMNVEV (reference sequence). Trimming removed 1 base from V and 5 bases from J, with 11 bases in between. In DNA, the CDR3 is TGTGCCAGCAGTTTATTGGAGGGGGGGGAGACCCAGTACTTC. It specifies CASSLLEGGETQYF.

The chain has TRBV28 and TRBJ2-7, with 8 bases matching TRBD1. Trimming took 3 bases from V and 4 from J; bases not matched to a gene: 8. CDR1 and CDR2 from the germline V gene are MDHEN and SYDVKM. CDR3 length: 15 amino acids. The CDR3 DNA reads TGTGCCAGCAGTTTGGTCTACAGGGGGTCGTACGAGCAGTACTTC. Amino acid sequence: CASSLVYRGSYEQYF.

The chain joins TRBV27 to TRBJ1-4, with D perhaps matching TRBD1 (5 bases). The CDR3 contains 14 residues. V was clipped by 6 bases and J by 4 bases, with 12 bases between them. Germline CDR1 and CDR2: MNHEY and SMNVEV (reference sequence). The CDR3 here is CASSYGAGNEKLFF. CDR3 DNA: TGTGCCAGCAGCTATGGGGCTGGTAATGAAAAACTGTTTTTT.

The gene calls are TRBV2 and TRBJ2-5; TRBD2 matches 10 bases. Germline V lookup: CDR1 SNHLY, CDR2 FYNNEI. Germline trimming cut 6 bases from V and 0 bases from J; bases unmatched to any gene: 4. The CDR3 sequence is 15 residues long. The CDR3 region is CASSGLAGDQETQYF. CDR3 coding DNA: TGTGCCAGCAGCGGGCTAGCGGGGGACCAAGAGACCCAGTACTTC.

This chain's CDR3 is CAWGGMSGSANYGYTF. Here the CDR3 DNA reads TGTGCCTGGGGGGGCATGTCAGGGAGCGCTAACTATGGCTACACCTTC. The chain has TRBV30 and TRBJ1-2; D possibly corresponds to TRBD1 (6 bases). CDR1 and CDR2 from the germline V gene are GTSNPN and SVGIG (reference sequence). The germline V and J ends were trimmed by 5 bases and 0 bases, with 19 bases remaining between them. The CDR3 has 16 residues.

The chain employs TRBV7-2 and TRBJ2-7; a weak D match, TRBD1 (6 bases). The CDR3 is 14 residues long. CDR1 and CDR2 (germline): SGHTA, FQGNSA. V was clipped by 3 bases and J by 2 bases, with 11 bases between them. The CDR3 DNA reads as TGTGCCAGCAGCTTCGAAGGGGGAACCTACGAGCAGTACTTC. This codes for CASSFEGGTYEQYF. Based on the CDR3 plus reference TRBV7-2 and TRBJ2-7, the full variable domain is GAGVSQSPSNKVTEKGKDVELRCDPISGHTALYWYRQSLGQGLEFLIYFQGNSAPDKSGLPSDRFSAERTGGSVSTLTIQRTQQEDSAVYLCASSFEGGTYEQYFGPGTRLTVT.

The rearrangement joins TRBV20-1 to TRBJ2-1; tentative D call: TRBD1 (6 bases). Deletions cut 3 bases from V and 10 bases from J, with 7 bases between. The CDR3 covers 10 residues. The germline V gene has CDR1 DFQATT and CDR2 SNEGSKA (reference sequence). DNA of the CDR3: TGCAGTGCTAGGCAGGGGGAGCAGTTCTTC. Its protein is CSARQGEQFF.